This paragraph covers one TCR beta chain sequence. Unique molecular identifiers were built into the TCRbeta library. TCRdb recomputed calls from the PCR reads with MiXCR, one row per CDR3 protein. The sample consists of 700,000 to 850,000 distinct CDR3 sequences, under 20% of them appearing once. Trimming removed 4 bases at V and 5 bases at J, with 12 bases between. CDR3 size: 13 residues. The V gene's germline CDR1 is MGHDK and CDR2 SYGVNS. These data come from a study of T-cell reconstitution after alpha-beta-depleted transplantation in children. V usage is TRBV25-1 and J usage is TRBJ2-7; D is undetermined. Sequencing used PBMCs, mostly from graft donor cells, obtained 360 days after TCRalphabeta/CD19-depleted stem cell transplant. This clonotype originated in a male patient aged 5 to 17 who had a stem cell transplant for acute lymphoblastic leukemia, so the T cells may come from the graft donor. The CDR3 DNA is TGTGCCAGCAGTGGGGCGGTGAGGCACGAGCAGTACTTC. Encoded protein: CASSGAVRHEQYF.